A single sample is the source of the 8 T cell receptor beta chains below, sequenced in a study of regulatory T cells in long-lasting Graves disease (dated by TCRdb to about 2021). Receptor amplification or capture employed multiplex PCR. The listed sequencing device is Illumina HiSeq 4000. iRepertoire HTBI primers and Arm-PCR amplification of CDR3 regions were used to construct TCR beta libraries. Through fastp at Q25 and MiXCR, TCRdb rebuilt clones from the public reads, retaining in-frame beta chains. CDR3 protein duplicates are merged, each entry listing the most common genes and DNA. This sample gives about 430,000 distinct CDR3 sequences in total; 20% to 25% of them show up just once. The ten largest clonotypes hold roughly an eighth of the sample. The time point tag for this specimen amounts to: persistent/refractory GD, antithyroid drugs over 5 years with positive TRAb. RNA was extracted from PBMCs in TRIzol for both TCR sequencing and RNA sequencing.

The sequences come from peripheral blood mononuclear cells (PBMCs), collected when the disease was refractory, from a patient treated with antithyroid drugs. These receptors were taken from a female donor with Graves disease.

This clonotype was found many times. The chain couples TRBV28 to TRBJ2-7; D possibly matches TRBD1 or TRBD2 (5 bases each). The CDR3 length is 12 residues. Trimming took 3 bases from V and 10 from J, leaving 13 bases between them. CDR1 and CDR2 (germline): MDHEN, SYDVKM. The CDR3 is CASSFSGTDQYF. Here the CDR3 DNA reads TGTGCCAGCAGTTTCAGTGGGACGGACCAGTACTTC.

This clonotype appeared a few times. The V and J genes are TRBV28 and TRBJ1-5; D possibly corresponds to TRBD1 (6 bases). Trimming cost V 3 bases and J 5 bases, with 14 bases left between them. The CDR3 loop spans 15 amino acids. CDR1 and CDR2 (germline): MDHEN, SYDVKM. CDR3 sequence reads: CASSLPTGYHQPQHF. CDR3 sequence (DNA): TGTGCCAGCAGTTTGCCAACAGGGTATCATCAGCCCCAGCATTTT. Combining the CDR3 with reference TRBV28 and TRBJ1-5 gives the whole variable domain DVKVTQSSRYLVKRTGEKVFLECVQDMDHENMFWYRQDPGLGLRLIYFSYDVKMKEKGDIPEGYSVSREKKERFSLILESASTNQTSMYLCASSLPTGYHQPQHFGDGTRLSIL.

In this sample, this clonotype turned up a few times. This may stem from a read error, because a much larger clone lies one nucleotide away. The chain has TRBV25-1 and TRBJ2-7; 10 positions agree with TRBD1. Looked up from germline, CDR1 is MGHDK and CDR2 is SYGVNS. The CDR3 sequence is 13 residues long. The junction had 2 bases not matched to a gene; V was cut back by 7 bases and J by 2 bases. CDR3 sequence (DNA): TGTGCCAGCATGGGACAGGGGACCTACGAGCAGTACTTC. Its protein product is CASMGQGTYEQYF.

This clonotype has just a few counts. The chain joins TRBV20-1 to TRBJ2-2, with 11 positions matching TRBD2. The CDR3 covers 17 residues. CDR1 DFQATT and CDR2 SNEGSKA come from the germline V gene (reference sequence). V dropped 6 bases and J dropped 0; count of bases not matched to a gene: 9. DNA for the CDR3: TGCAGTGCCCATACTAGCGGGAGTACGTCGAACACCGGGGAGCTGTTTTTT. It yields the protein CSAHTSGSTSNTGELFF.

This clonotype was picked up many times. This chain connects TRBV9 to TRBJ2-2; tentative D call: TRBD2 (6 bases). Germline-derived CDR1 and CDR2 are SGDLS and YYNGEE. Trimming pared 1 base from V and 4 bases from J, leaving 14 bases between. The CDR3 is 16 amino acids. CDR3 protein: CASSVQLAEITGELFF. As DNA, the CDR3 is TGTGCCAGCAGCGTACAACTAGCTGAGATCACCGGGGAGCTGTTTTTT.

V and J are TRBV19 and TRBJ1-3, with D possibly matching TRBD1 (5 bases). The CDR3 sequence is 17 residues long. Trimming stripped 4 bases from V and 0 bases from J, with 16 bases between. Germline loops: CDR1 LNHDA, CDR2 SQIVND (reference sequence). The CDR3 reads CASSTNEDILSGNTIYF. Here the CDR3 DNA reads TGTGCCAGTAGTACAAACGAGGACATCCTCTCTGGAAACACCATATATTTT.

This clonotype has a handful of counts. This rearrangement joins TRBV3-1 to TRBJ2-5; a weak D match, TRBD2 (6 bases). Germline CDR1 and CDR2: LGHDT and YNNKEL (reference sequence). The CDR3 has 17 residues. V dropped 4 bases and J dropped 0 bases, with 18 bases sitting between them. The CDR3 DNA follows: TGTGCCAGCAGCCTTCACTGGGGGGTTGAATACCAAGAGACCCAGTACTTC. Translation: CASSLHWGVEYQETQYF.

This clonotype has only one observation. The chain uses TRBV28 and TRBJ2-4; tentative D call: TRBD1 (6 bases). Germline values: CDR1 MDHEN, CDR2 SYDVKM. The germline V and J ends were trimmed by 6 bases and 13 bases, with 31 bases remaining between them. This CDR3 is 17 amino acids long. The DNA of the CDR3 is TGTGCCAGCAGGGGGGCAGAGGGGACCCCTTCCTACAATGAGCAGTACTTC. It yields the protein CASRGAEGTPSYNEQYF.